The source of this TCR beta chain is a study of blood T cell repertoires in COVID-19. Across the whole study: PBMCs, B-cell-depleted T cells, or T cells provided the cDNA or gDNA that made up the material.

V was cut by 5 bases and J by 8 bases, with 13 bases left in between. Germline V CDR1 and CDR2: LGHDT, YNNKEL (reference sequence). The CDR3 is 14 residues long. Profiled with immunoSEQ multiplex PCR; TCRdb holds only in-frame clones, not every one. The repertoire holds 330,000 or so clones, with 87% as singletons. The rearrangement uses TRBV3-1 (or the pseudogene TRBV3-2) and TRBJ1-6, with a possible D match to TRBD1 (5 bases). The specimen was PBMCs or T cells enriched from blood (not recorded which). The receptor comes from a woman aged 25-40 years who had recovered from COVID-19. Here the CDR3 DNA reads TGTGCCAGCAGCTCCCGCCCGGGGGATTCACCCCTCCACTTT. Encoded protein: CASSSRPGDSPLHF.